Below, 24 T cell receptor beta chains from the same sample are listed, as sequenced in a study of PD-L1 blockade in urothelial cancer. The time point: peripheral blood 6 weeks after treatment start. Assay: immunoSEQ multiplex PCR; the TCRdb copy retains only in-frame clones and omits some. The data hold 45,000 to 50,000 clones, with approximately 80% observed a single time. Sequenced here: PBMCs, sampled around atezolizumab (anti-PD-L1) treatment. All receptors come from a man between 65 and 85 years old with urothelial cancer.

CDR3 loop: CAISDLTSGGTDTQYF. The CDR3, as DNA: TGTGCCATCAGTGACTTGACTAGCGGGGGCACAGATACGCAGTATTTT. The chain couples TRBV10-3 to TRBJ2-3; 11 positions match TRBD2. Germline V gene sequence: CDR1 ENHRY, CDR2 SYGVKD. V shed 3 bases and J 1 base; nucleotides not matched to a gene: 3. The CDR3 is made up of 16 amino acids.

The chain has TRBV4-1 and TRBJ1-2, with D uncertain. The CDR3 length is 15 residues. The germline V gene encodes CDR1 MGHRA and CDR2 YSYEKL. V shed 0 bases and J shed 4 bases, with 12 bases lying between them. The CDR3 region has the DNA TGCGCCAGCAGCCAAGAAGTCGTAAGCTTCTATGGCTACACCTTC. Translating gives CASSQEVVSFYGYTF.

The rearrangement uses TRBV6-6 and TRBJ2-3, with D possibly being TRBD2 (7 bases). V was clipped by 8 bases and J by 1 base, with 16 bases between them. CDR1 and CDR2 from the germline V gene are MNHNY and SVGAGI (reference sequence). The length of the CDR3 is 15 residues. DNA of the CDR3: TGTGCCAGCTTAGGGGGGAGGGGGGGCACAGATACGCAGTATTTT. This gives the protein CASLGGRGGTDTQYF.

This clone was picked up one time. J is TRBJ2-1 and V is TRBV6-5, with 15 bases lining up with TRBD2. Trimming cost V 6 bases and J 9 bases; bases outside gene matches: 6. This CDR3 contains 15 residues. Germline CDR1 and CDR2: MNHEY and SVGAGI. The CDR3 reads CASRQPGLAGGEQFF. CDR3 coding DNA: TGTGCCAGCAGGCAACCGGGACTAGCGGGAGGTGAGCAGTTCTTC.

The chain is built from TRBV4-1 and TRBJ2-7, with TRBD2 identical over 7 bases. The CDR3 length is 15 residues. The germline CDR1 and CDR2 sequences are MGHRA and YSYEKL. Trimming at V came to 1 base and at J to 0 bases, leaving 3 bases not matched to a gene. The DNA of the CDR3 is TGCGCCAGCAGCCAAGGAAGCGGGGTCTCCTACGAGCAGTACTTC. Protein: CASSQGSGVSYEQYF.

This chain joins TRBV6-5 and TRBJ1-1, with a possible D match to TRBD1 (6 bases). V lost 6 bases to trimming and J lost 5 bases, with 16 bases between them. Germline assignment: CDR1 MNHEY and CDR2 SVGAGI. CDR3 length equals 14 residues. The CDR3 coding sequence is TGTGCCAGCAGATACCTACAGGGAAGTACTGAAGCTTTCTTT. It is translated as CASRYLQGSTEAFF.

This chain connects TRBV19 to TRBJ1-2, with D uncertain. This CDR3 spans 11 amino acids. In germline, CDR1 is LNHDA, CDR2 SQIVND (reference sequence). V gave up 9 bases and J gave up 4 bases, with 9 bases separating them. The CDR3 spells CASTDGYGYTF. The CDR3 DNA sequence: TGTGCCAGCACAGACGGCTATGGCTACACCTTC.

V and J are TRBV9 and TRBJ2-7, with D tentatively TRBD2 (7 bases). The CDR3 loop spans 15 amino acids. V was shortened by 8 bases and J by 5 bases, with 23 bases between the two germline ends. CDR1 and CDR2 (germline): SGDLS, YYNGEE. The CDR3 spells CARADGGGRADEQYF. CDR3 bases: TGTGCCAGAGCGGATGGGGGGGGGCGAGCCGACGAGCAGTACTTC.

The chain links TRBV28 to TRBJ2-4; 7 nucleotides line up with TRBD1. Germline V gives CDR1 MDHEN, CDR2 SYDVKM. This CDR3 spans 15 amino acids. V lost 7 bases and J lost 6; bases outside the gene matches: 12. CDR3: CASTTVEGAGNIQYF. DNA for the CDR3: TGTGCCAGCACTACCGTAGAGGGGGCCGGAAACATTCAGTACTTC.

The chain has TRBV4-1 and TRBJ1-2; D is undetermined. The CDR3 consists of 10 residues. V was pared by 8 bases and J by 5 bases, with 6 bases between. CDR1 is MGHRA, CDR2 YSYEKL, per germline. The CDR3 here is CASPSYGYTF. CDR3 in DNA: TGCGCCAGCCCGTCGTATGGCTACACCTTC.

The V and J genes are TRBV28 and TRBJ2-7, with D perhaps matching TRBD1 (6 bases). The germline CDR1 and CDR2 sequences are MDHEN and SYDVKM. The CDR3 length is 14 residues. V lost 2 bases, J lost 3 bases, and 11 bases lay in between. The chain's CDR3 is CASSLRLRGYEQYF. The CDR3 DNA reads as TGTGCCAGCAGTTTAAGGCTCAGGGGCTACGAGCAGTACTTC. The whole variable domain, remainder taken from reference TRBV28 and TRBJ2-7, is DVKVTQSSRYLVKRTGEKVFLECVQDMDHENMFWYRQDPGLGLRLIYFSYDVKMKEKGDIPEGYSVSREKKERFSLILESASTNQTSMYLCASSLRLRGYEQYFGPGTRLTVT.

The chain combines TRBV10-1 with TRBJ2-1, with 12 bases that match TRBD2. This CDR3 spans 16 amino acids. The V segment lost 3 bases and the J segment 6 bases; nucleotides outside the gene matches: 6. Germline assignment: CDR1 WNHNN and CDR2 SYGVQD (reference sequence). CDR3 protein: CASSEVLAGGLNEQFF. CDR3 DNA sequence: TGCGCCAGCAGTGAAGTACTAGCGGGAGGTCTCAATGAGCAGTTCTTC.

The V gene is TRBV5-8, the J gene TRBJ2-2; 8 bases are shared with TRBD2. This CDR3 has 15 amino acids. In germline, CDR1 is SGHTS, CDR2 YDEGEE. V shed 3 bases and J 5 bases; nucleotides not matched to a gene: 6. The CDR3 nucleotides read TGTGCCAGCAGCTCGCTAGCGGGCCCTACCGGGGAGCTGTTTTTT. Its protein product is CASSSLAGPTGELFF.

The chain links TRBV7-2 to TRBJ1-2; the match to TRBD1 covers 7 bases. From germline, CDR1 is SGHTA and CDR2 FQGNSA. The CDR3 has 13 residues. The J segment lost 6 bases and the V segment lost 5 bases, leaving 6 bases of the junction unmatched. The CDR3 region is CASSTQGSDGYTF. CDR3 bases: TGTGCCAGCAGCACACAGGGGAGCGATGGCTACACCTTC.

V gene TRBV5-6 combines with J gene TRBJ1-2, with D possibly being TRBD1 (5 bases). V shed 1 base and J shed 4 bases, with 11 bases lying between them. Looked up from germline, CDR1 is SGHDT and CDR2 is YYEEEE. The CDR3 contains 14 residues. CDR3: CASSLPQGAYGYTF. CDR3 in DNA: TGTGCCAGCAGCTTGCCGCAAGGGGCCTATGGCTACACCTTC.

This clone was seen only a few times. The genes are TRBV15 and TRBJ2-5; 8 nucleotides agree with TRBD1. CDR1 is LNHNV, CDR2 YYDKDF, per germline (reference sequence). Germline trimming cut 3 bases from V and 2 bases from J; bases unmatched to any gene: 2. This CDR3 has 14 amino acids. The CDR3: CATSRDRDQETQYF. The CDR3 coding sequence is TGTGCCACCAGCAGGGACAGGGATCAAGAGACCCAGTACTTC.

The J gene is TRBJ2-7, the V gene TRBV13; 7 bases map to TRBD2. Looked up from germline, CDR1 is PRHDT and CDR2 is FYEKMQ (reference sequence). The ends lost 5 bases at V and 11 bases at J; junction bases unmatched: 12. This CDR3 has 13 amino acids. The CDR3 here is CASSAAGAGVKYF. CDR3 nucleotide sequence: TGTGCCAGCAGCGCGGCCGGGGCGGGAGTAAAGTACTTC.

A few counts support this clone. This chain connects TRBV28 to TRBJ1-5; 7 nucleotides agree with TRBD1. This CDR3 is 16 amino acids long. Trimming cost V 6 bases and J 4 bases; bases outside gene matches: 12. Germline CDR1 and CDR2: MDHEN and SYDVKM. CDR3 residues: CASSLTGNIENQPQHF. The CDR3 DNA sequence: TGTGCCAGCAGCCTGACAGGGAACATCGAGAATCAGCCCCAGCATTTT.

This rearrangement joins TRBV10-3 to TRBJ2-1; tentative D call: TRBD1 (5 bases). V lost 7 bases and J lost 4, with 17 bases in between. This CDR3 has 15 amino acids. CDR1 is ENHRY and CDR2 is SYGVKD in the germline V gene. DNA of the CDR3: TGTGCCATCAACGGAGACAGCCGTAATTACAATGAGCAGTTCTTC. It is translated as CAINGDSRNYNEQFF.

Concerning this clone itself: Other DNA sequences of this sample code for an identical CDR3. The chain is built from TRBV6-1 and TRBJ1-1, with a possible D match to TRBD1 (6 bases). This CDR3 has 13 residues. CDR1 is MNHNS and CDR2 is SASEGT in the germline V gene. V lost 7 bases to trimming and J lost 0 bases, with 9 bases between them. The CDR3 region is CASTGVMNTEAFF. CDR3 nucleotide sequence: TGTGCCAGCACAGGGGTCATGAACACTGAAGCTTTCTTT.

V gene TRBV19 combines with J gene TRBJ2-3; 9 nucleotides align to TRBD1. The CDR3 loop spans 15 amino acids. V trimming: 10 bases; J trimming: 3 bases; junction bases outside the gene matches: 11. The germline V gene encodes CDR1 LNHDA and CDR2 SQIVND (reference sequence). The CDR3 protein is CATLPRQGGTDTQYF. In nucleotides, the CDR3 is TGTGCCACTCTCCCCCGACAGGGGGGAACAGATACGCAGTATTTT.

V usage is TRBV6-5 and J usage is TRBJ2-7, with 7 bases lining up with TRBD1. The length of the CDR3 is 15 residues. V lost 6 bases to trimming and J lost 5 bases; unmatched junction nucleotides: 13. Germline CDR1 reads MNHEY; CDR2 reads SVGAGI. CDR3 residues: CASRSTQTGSNEQYF. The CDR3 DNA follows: TGTGCCAGCAGGTCTACCCAGACAGGGTCGAACGAGCAGTACTTC.

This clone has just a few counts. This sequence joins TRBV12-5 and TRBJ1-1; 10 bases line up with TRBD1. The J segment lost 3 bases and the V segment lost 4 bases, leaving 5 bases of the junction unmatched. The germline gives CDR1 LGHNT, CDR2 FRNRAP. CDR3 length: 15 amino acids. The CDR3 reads CASGWTTGGHTEAFF. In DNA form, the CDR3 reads TGTGCTAGTGGTTGGACGACAGGGGGCCACACTGAAGCTTTCTTT. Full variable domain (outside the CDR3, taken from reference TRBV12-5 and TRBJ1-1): DARVTQTPRHKVTEMGQEVTMRCQPILGHNTVFWYRQTMMQGLELLAYFRNRAPLDDSGMPKDRFSAEMPDATLATLKIQPSEPRDSAVYFCASGWTTGGHTEAFFGQGTRLTVV.

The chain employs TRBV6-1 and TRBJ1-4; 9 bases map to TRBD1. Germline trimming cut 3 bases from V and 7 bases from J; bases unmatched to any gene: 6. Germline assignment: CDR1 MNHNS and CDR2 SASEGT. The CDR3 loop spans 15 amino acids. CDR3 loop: CASSDPQGAGEKLFF. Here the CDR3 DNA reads TGTGCCAGCAGTGACCCACAGGGGGCGGGTGAAAAACTGTTTTTT.